The 9 T cell receptor beta chains reported below all come from one sample, sequenced in a study of CXCR3-negative and CXCR3-positive naive CD8 T cells (dated by TCRdb to about 2019). Antigens for these TCRs are unknown. TCRdb lists the instrument as NextSeq 550. The Human TCR Profiling Kit (MiLaboratory) was used to make UMI-labeled 5' RACE TRB cDNA libraries. After TCRdb reprocessed the reads, each CDR3 protein sequence was kept as one row, without DNA. The table for this sample lists approximately 59,000 distinct CDR3 sequences. The ten most abundant clones make up 0.71% of the sample. Overall study results and their limits: Compared with CXCR3-negative naive cells, CXCR3-positive naive cells had TRB CDR3s with higher hydrophobicity (lower Kidera factor 4), lower energy, and higher strength and volume indices.

Sequencing was done on a sample of naive CXCR3+ CD8+ T cells from blood. The cell subset or site label, read with the paper, signifies: CD45RO-CCR7+CD27+CD95- naive CD8+ T cells expressing CXCR3 (TNR3+). These receptor sequences come from a human donor in good health. Some clones in this sample may be carry-over from other donors' samples.

This chain connects TRBV12-3 or TRBV12-4 to TRBJ2-7; TCRdb's D call, TRBD2, is unchecked because there is no DNA. The CDR3 contains 15 residues. Here the CDR3 reads CASRETSGGLYEQYF.

The chain recombines TRBV6-2 or TRBV6-3 with TRBJ2-3; TCRdb indicates TRBD2, and absent DNA this call remains unverified. The V gene's germline CDR1 is MNHEY and CDR2 SVGEGT. The CDR3 is made up of 18 amino acids. CDR3 protein: CASSYNRLAGGRTDTQYF.

The chain joins TRBV6-5 to TRBJ1-6. Germline V gene data show CDR1 as MNHEY and CDR2 as SVGAGI. This CDR3 contains 17 residues. The CDR3 sequence is CASSGPTASSYNSPLHF.

The chain employs TRBV19 and TRBJ2-1; TCRdb's D call, TRBD1, is unchecked because there is no DNA. This CDR3 has 15 amino acids. Germline CDR1 and CDR2: LNHDA and SQIVND (reference sequence). The CDR3 protein is CASSIAWGTNNEQFF.

J is TRBJ2-1 and V is TRBV6-1; no DNA is available, so the TRBD1 call from TCRdb remains unchecked. This CDR3 is 16 amino acids long. Germline-derived CDR1 and CDR2 are MNHNS and SASEGT. CDR3 residues: CASSSVQGGSYNEQFF.

This chain uses TRBV6-5 with TRBJ2-4. The CDR3 has 15 residues. Germline CDR1 and CDR2: MNHEY and SVGAGI. This CDR3 is CASSPKSGYKNIQYF.

The rearrangement links TRBV29-1 to TRBJ1-1; TCRdb outputs TRBD1, but without DNA this stays unchecked. Germline CDR1 and CDR2: SQVTM and ANQGSEA. The CDR3 sequence is 13 residues long. The CDR3 loop reads CSVRGGSTAEAFF.

The chain joins TRBV6-5 to TRBJ2-2; TCRdb's D gene call, TRBD2, goes unchecked for lack of DNA. The CDR3 is 14 amino acids. Germline CDR1 reads MNHEY; CDR2 reads SVGAGI. CDR3 sequence: CASSFGPSGGELFF.

This chain connects TRBV4-1 to TRBJ1-1; without DNA, the TCRdb call of TRBD1 cannot be checked. The CDR3 runs to 16 residues. The germline gives CDR1 MGHRA, CDR2 YSYEKL. The CDR3 spells CASSQGGGVPNTEAFF.